The clone carrying this T cell receptor (beta chain) was counted a few times. The sample comes from a study of T cell changes during pregnancy in multiple sclerosis. Using immunoSEQ multiplex PCR, the repertoire was profiled, and TCRdb retains in-frame clones only, with some absent. This sample has 30,000 to 40,000 clones, with 70% to 90% found just once. This receptor was identified in a female donor with multiple sclerosis, enrolled in a pregnancy study. The sample here was CD8+ T cells from peripheral blood mononuclear cells, taken in the third trimester of pregnancy.

DNA of the CDR3: TGTGCCAGCAGCCCTGGGACAGGGGCGTACGAGCAGTACTTC. Encoded protein: CASSPGTGAYEQYF. The V and J genes are TRBV13 and TRBJ2-7; 10 nucleotides align to TRBD1. V shed 5 bases, J shed 4 bases, and the junction held 5 bases outside the gene matches. The germline V gene encodes CDR1 PRHDT and CDR2 FYEKMQ (reference sequence). CDR3 length: 14 residues.